The TCR beta chain under discussion was sequenced for a study of T cell repertoires in cytomegalovirus infection. Comment on this clonotype: Its antigen is undetermined.

V lost 6 bases and J lost 2; bases outside the gene matches: 7. Germline V gives CDR1 DFQATT, CDR2 SNEGSKA (reference sequence). The CDR3 contains 14 residues. TCRdb called the reads again in MiXCR, with one record for every CDR3 protein. The table shows a few hundred thousand distinct CDR3 sequences, with around 40% occurring only once. The receptor's source is a human donor in good health (CMV status not recorded). Some clones in this sample may be carry-over from other donors' samples. This sequence joins TRBV20-1 and TRBJ2-5, with 9 bases identical to TRBD2. The specimen comprised cultured PBMCs, sampled from culture after CMV antigen stimulation. CDR3 sequence: CSATLRGGQETQYF. CDR3 coding DNA: TGCAGTGCCACGCTGCGGGGGGGTCAAGAGACCCAGTACTTC.